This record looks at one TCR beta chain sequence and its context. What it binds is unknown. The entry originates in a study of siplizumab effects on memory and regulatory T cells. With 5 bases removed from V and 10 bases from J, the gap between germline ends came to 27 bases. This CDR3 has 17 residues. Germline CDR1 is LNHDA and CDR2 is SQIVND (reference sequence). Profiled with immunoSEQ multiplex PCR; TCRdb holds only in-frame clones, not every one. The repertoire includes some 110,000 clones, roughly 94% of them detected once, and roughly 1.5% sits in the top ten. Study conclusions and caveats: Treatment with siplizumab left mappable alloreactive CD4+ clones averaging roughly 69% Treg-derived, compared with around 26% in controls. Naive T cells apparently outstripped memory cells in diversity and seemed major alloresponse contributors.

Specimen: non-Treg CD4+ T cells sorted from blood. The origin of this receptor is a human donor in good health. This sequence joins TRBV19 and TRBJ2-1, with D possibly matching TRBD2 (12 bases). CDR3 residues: CASSAGQGASGRGEQFF. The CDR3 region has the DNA TGTGCCAGTAGTGCTGGACAGGGGGCTAGCGGGAGGGGGGAGCAGTTCTTC.